Below, one T cell receptor (beta chain) is given with its context. Its target is unknown. This record belongs to a study of cytomegalovirus exposure and HLA in healthy donors. For the study at large: The platform used for the 120 or so validation repertoires matched that of the 666 first-cohort repertoires, a later analysis reported.

The data were produced by immunoSEQ multiplex PCR, yet TCRdb's version contains in-frame clones alone and is incomplete. The sample contains around 69,000 clones, approximately 96% of which appear only once. The donors were in the roughly 110-subject validation cohort, distinct from the roughly 720-subject first cohort. Overall study findings and caveats: The authors enumerated roughly 160 TCR beta chains as linked to cytomegalovirus. Rare sequences made up most TCRs, while some public TCRs were found in many donors.

Unmatched junction bases numbered 13, after V lost 0 bases and J lost 8 bases. Germline V gene sequence: CDR1 SGHDT, CDR2 YYEEEE. This CDR3 spans 16 amino acids. What was sequenced was PBMCs. This clonotype originated in a woman between 18 and 29 years old in good health and CMV-seropositive. The chain has TRBV5-6 and TRBJ1-2; 7 bases line up with TRBD1. CDR3 nucleotides: TGTGCCAGCAGCTTGGCCGGGCAGGGGGTTTCCAAGGGCTACACCTTC. Its translation is CASSLAGQGVSKGYTF. Full variable domain (outside the CDR3, taken from reference TRBV5-6 and TRBJ1-2): DAGVTQSPTHLIKTRGQQVTLRCSPKSGHDTVSWYQQALGQGPQFIFQYYEEEERQRGNFPDRFSGHQFPNYSSELNVNALLLGDSALYLCASSLAGQGVSKGYTFGSGTRLTVV.